A selection of T cell receptor beta chains follows, all from one sample in a study of neurological immune-mediated disorders. One entry per CDR3 protein, called by TCRdb with MiXCR from the 5' RACE reads. The data show 40,000 or so distinct CDR3 sequences, nearly 7.5% seen once. The specimen was PBMCs. The receptors stem from a woman between 40 and 50 years old in good health. CDR3s include the opening cysteine and the closing phenylalanine or tryptophan. The D gene is left open where the match is weak. A clone size is listed for some rows: how often the clone was seen (once, few, many), or a class if it is expanded.

TRBV29-1	many	NA	TRBJ2-1	CSVEGIASTDEQFF	TGCAGCGTTGAGGGTATAGCCTCAACGGATGAGCAGTTCTTC
TRBV7-8	many	TRBD1	TRBJ2-2	CASSSTRTGRTGELFF	TGTGCCAGCAGCTCGACGAGGACAGGGCGGACCGGGGAGCTGTTTTTT
TRBV5-1	many	NA	TRBJ1-1	CASSLVSQNTEAFF	TGCGCCAGCAGCTTGGTATCGCAGAACACTGAAGCTTTCTTT
TRBV7-9	many	TRBD2	TRBJ2-1	CASSPLAGRYNEQFF	TGTGCCAGCAGCCCTCTAGCGGGTAGATACAATGAGCAGTTCTTC
TRBV5-5	many	TRBD1	TRBJ1-5	CASSLVGTGGRNQPQHF	TGTGCCAGCAGCTTGGTCGGAACAGGGGGCCGCAATCAGCCCCAGCATTTT
TRBV7-2	many	TRBD2	TRBJ2-7	CASSYSGRKYEQYF	TGTGCCAGCAGCTATAGCGGGAGAAAGTACGAGCAGTACTTC
TRBV25-1	many	NA	TRBJ2-7	CASSESSPQHEYEQYF	TGTGCCAGCAGTGAATCGAGTCCCCAACACGAATACGAGCAGTACTTC
TRBV6-5	many	TRBD1	TRBJ2-2	CASSYSPPLTGYTGELFF	TGTGCCAGCAGTTACTCACCGCCATTGACAGGGTACACCGGGGAGCTGTTTTTT
TRBV6-6	NA	TRBD1	TRBJ1-2	CASSYTGQGLNGYTF	TGTGCCAGCAGTTACACTGGACAGGGGTTAAATGGCTACACCTTC
TRBV11-2	many	NA	TRBJ1-3	CASTNPTDGVTIYF	TGTGCCAGCACCAATCCGACGGACGGAGTCACCATATATTTT
TRBV6-5	many	NA	TRBJ2-7	CASSQGGEQYF	TGTGCCAGCAGTCAGGGAGGCGAGCAGTACTTC
TRBV15	many	NA	TRBJ2-3	CATSSAGTDTQYF	TGTGCCACCAGCAGCGCTGGGACAGATACGCAGTATTTT
TRBV29-1	many	TRBD2	TRBJ2-5	CSAKRGGRLQETQYF	TGCAGCGCTAAGCGGGGGGGCCGCCTCCAAGAGACCCAGTACTTC
TRBV7-3	many	NA	TRBJ1-6	CASSLSTGAPLHF	TGTGCCAGCAGCTTAAGTACAGGCGCACCCCTCCACTTT
TRBV11-2	many	TRBD1	TRBJ2-1	CASSLGQGREFF	TGTGCCAGCAGCTTGGGACAGGGGAGAGAGTTCTTC
TRBV12-5	many	NA	TRBJ1-1	CASGLGGTEAFF	TGTGCTAGTGGTTTGGGGGGAACTGAAGCTTTCTTT
TRBV3-1	many	NA	TRBJ1-1	CASSQDGEAFF	TGTGCCAGCAGCCAGGACGGAGAAGCTTTCTTT
TRBV4-1	few	TRBD1	TRBJ1-3	CASSQDQYPGQGSYTSSGNIIYF	TGCGCCAGCAGCCAAGATCAATATCCGGGACAGGGGTCCTATACCTCCTCAGGAAACATCATATATTTT
TRBV7-2	many	NA	TRBJ1-5	CASSLRAGYSNQPQHF	TGTGCCAGCAGCTTAAGGGCGGGATATAGCAATCAGCCCCAGCATTTT
TRBV9	many	NA	TRBJ2-5	CASSAAGAPNQETQYF	TGTGCCAGCAGCGCAGCCGGAGCCCCGAACCAAGAGACCCAGTACTTC
TRBV19	many	TRBD1	TRBJ1-5	CASSGDRGGNQPQHF	TGTGCCAGTAGTGGCGACAGGGGCGGCAATCAGCCCCAGCATTTT
TRBV7-6	many	TRBD2	TRBJ2-1	CASSNALAGFFYNEQFF	TGTGCCAGCAGCAACGCACTAGCGGGATTCTTCTACAATGAGCAGTTCTTC
TRBV7-2	many	NA	TRBJ2-3	CASSFLGSSTQYF	TGTGCCAGCAGCTTTCTAGGGTCATCCACGCAGTATTTT
TRBV9	many	TRBD1	TRBJ2-1	CASSAGTGGVYEQFF	TGTGCCAGCAGCGCCGGGACAGGGGGCGTGTATGAGCAGTTCTTC
TRBV10-3	few	NA	TRBJ2-5	CAISETDSSQETQYF	TGTGCCATCAGCGAGACAGACTCGTCCCAAGAGACCCAGTACTTC
TRBV6-5	many	TRBD2	TRBJ2-1	CASSYQNLGLAGGNEQFF	TGTGCCAGCAGTTACCAAAACTTGGGACTAGCGGGGGGCAATGAGCAGTTCTTC
TRBV5-1	many	NA	TRBJ2-1	CASSLNSGVSPHEQFF	TGCGCCAGCAGCTTGAATTCGGGAGTATCCCCACATGAGCAGTTCTTC
TRBV6-6	many	NA	TRBJ2-5	CASSPQETQYF	TGTGCCAGCAGCCCCCAAGAGACCCAGTACTTC
TRBV12-3/TRBV12-4	many	NA	TRBJ2-2	CASREWGAGHPNTGELFF	TGTGCCAGCAGAGAATGGGGGGCGGGACACCCGAACACCGGGGAGCTGTTTTTT
TRBV5-1	NA	NA	TRBJ2-2	CASSLVANTGELFF	TGCGCCAGCAGCTTGGTTGCGAACACCGGGGAGCTGTTTTTT
TRBV5-1	many	NA	TRBJ2-5	CASSPMGETQYF	TGCGCCAGCAGTCCGATGGGGGAGACCCAGTACTTC
TRBV29-1	many	NA	TRBJ1-2	CSVEEYGYTF	TGCAGCGTTGAGGAATATGGCTACACCTTC
TRBV5-1	many	NA	TRBJ2-3	CASSLDVPGTGLTDTQYF	TGCGCCAGCAGCTTGGACGTCCCCGGCACAGGCCTCACAGATACGCAGTATTTT
TRBV5-6	many	NA	TRBJ2-1	CASSLWGSYNEQFF	TGTGCCAGCAGCTTGTGGGGCTCCTACAATGAGCAGTTCTTC
TRBV7-2	many	NA	TRBJ1-5	CASSSGTLSNQPQHF	TGTGCCAGCAGCTCCGGGACACTTAGCAATCAGCCCCAGCATTTT
TRBV6-5	many	TRBD1	TRBJ1-1	CASSFLQGPGTEAFF	TGTGCCAGCAGTTTCTTACAGGGGCCGGGCACTGAAGCTTTCTTT
TRBV15	medium-sized	TRBD2	TRBJ2-3	CATSRPGLAGSSTDTQYF	TGTGCCACCAGCAGACCGGGACTAGCGGGTTCTAGCACAGATACGCAGTATTTT
TRBV29-1	many	TRBD2	TRBJ2-1	CSVEFGSGSNEQFF	TGCAGCGTTGAATTTGGTAGCGGGAGCAATGAGCAGTTCTTC
TRBV5-1	NA	TRBD2	TRBJ2-1	CASSLARLAPGNEQFF	TGCGCCAGCAGCTTGGCAAGACTAGCTCCGGGGAATGAGCAGTTCTTC